This T cell receptor (beta chain) derives from a study of cytomegalovirus exposure and HLA in healthy donors. General study findings and limits: Later analysis identified a missense DCLRE1C variant that was linked to TCR beta V- and J-gene trimming.

For this clone: Antigen unknown.

Vbeta (60) and Jbeta (13) primers were used in the PCR. Generated by immunoSEQ multiplex PCR, the TCRdb table keeps only in-frame clones and is missing some. The sample includes 95,000 to 150,000 clones, roughly 82% seen only once; the top ten take around 13%. The V gene end was trimmed by 3 bases and the J gene end by 1 base; junction bases not matched to a gene: 6. This CDR3 is 17 amino acids long. Germline V gene data show CDR1 as SGHNT and CDR2 as YYREEE (reference sequence). The sequencing input was PBMCs. This sequence originates from a woman aged 40 to 55 in good health and CMV-seropositive. The chain couples TRBV5-4 to TRBJ2-6; the match to TRBD1 covers 8 bases. CDR3 residues: CASSSGQGRSGANVLTF. DNA for the CDR3: TGTGCCAGCAGCTCCGGACAGGGACGATCTGGGGCCAACGTCCTGACTTTC. Combining the CDR3 with reference TRBV5-4 and TRBJ2-6 gives the whole variable domain ETGVTQSPTHLIKTRGQQVTLRCSSQSGHNTVSWYQQALGQGPQFIFQYYREEENGRGNFPPRFSGLQFPNYSSELNVNALELDDSALYLCASSSGQGRSGANVLTFGAGSRLTVL.